The 20 T cell receptor beta chains listed next were all sequenced from one sample in a study of memory CD4+ T cells and cytomegalovirus serostatus. The sort gate was single viable CD3+CD4+CD8-CD45RO+ cells for memory CD4+ T cells. Measured with immunoSEQ multiplex PCR; TCRdb has only the in-frame clones, and not every one. The sample records more than 45,000 clones, approximately 74% being singletons. Input material: memory CD4+ T cells from blood. The receptor set was obtained from an adult in good health and CMV-seropositive.

V is TRBV9 and J is TRBJ2-7; TRBD1 is a possible D gene (5 bases). Trimming removed 4 bases at V and 6 bases at J, with 14 bases between. The CDR3 is 13 amino acids. Looked up from germline, CDR1 is SGDLS and CDR2 is YYNGEE. The CDR3 region is CASSPSPRAEQYF. The CDR3 nucleotides read TGTGCCAGCAGCCCTTCGCCCAGGGCCGAGCAGTACTTC.

The table lists this clone with a few counts. The chain carries TRBV4-2 and TRBJ1-1; weak D call: TRBD1 (5 bases). Germline lookup yields CDR1 LGHNA and CDR2 YNFKEQ. This CDR3 is built from 14 residues. The ends were cut back, 0 bases at V and 4 bases at J, with 9 bases in the middle. Here the CDR3 reads CASSQDGGATEAFF. In DNA form, the CDR3 reads TGTGCCAGCAGCCAAGATGGGGGAGCCACTGAAGCTTTCTTT.

This clone was found a few times. The chain couples TRBV29-1 to TRBJ1-1, with 7 bases aligning to TRBD1. V trimming: 7 bases; J trimming: 11 bases; junction bases outside the gene matches: 19. Germline CDR1 is SQVTM and CDR2 is ANQGSEA. The CDR3 runs to 14 residues. CDR3 nucleotides: TGCAGCGCTGCGAAGGAGAACACAGGGGAAGAGGCTTTCTTT. Translation: CSAAKENTGEEAFF.

This chain connects TRBV27 to TRBJ1-1, with 7 bases lining up with TRBD1. CDR1 and CDR2 (germline): MNHEY, SMNVEV (reference sequence). V shed 6 bases and J 7 bases; nucleotides not matched to a gene: 8. The CDR3 extends over 13 amino acids. The CDR3 region has the DNA TGTGCCAGCAGCCGGGCCCGGGACAGTGAAGCTTTCTTT. Amino acid sequence: CASSRARDSEAFF.

J is TRBJ2-5 and V is TRBV5-4; the D call may be TRBD1 or TRBD2 (5 bases each). Germline V gene data show CDR1 as SGHNT and CDR2 as YYREEE (reference sequence). Trimming cost V 5 bases and J 4 bases, with 18 bases left between them. The CDR3 length is 15 residues. The CDR3 bases are TGTGCCAGCAGTTTGAACTCGGGGCTCCCAGAGACCCAGTACTTC. As protein: CASSLNSGLPETQYF.

This clone has only a few counts. The CDR3 sequence: CASSKDRGNTGELFF. In DNA form, the CDR3 reads TGTGCCAGCAGTAAGGACAGGGGGAACACCGGGGAGCTGTTTTTT. The V and J genes are TRBV7-2 and TRBJ2-2; 9 bases map to TRBD1. The junction had 3 bases not matched to a gene; V was cut back by 6 bases and J by 1 base. Germline values: CDR1 SGHTA, CDR2 FQGNSA. The CDR3 length is 15 residues.

The V call is TRBV2, the J call TRBJ1-5; D unclear. Trimming took 5 bases from V and 0 from J, leaving 8 bases between them. The germline CDR1 and CDR2 sequences are SNHLY and FYNNEI. The CDR3 has 14 residues. The CDR3 bases are TGTGCCAGCAGTTATCTCTATAGCAATCAGCCCCAGCATTTT. This encodes CASSYLYSNQPQHF.

The rearrangement links TRBV5-5 to TRBJ2-1; D gene ambiguous. V was pared by 6 bases and J by 7 bases, with 14 bases between. CDR1 is SGHKS, CDR2 YYEKEE, per germline (reference sequence). CDR3 length equals 13 residues. The CDR3 nucleotides are TGTGCCAGCACCGCGACCATCGGGAATGAGCAGTTCTTC. As protein: CASTATIGNEQFF.

J is TRBJ1-5 and V is TRBV5-6, with D unclear. The germline CDR1 and CDR2 sequences are SGHDT and YYEEEE. The CDR3 spans 14 residues. Trimming pared 1 base from V and 5 bases from J, leaving 10 bases between. This chain's CDR3 is CASSLRSRYQPQHF. CDR3 DNA: TGTGCCAGCAGCTTGCGTTCTCGGTATCAGCCCCAGCATTTT. The entire variable domain, with the rest obtained from reference TRBV5-6 and TRBJ1-5, is as follows: DAGVTQSPTHLIKTRGQQVTLRCSPKSGHDTVSWYQQALGQGPQFIFQYYEEEERQRGNFPDRFSGHQFPNYSSELNVNALLLGDSALYLCASSLRSRYQPQHFGDGTRLSIL.

The chain recombines TRBV7-3 with TRBJ1-2; D is possibly TRBD1 (5 bases). V lost 5 bases and J 0 bases, leaving 13 bases between the germline ends. Germline V CDR1 and CDR2: SGHTA, FQGTGA. The CDR3 loop spans 15 amino acids. The CDR3 sequence: CASSPQGPANYGYTF. For the CDR3, the DNA is TGTGCCAGCAGCCCCCAGGGCCCTGCTAACTATGGCTACACCTTC. Combining the CDR3 with reference TRBV7-3 and TRBJ1-2 gives the whole variable domain GAGVSQTPSNKVTEKGKYVELRCDPISGHTALYWYRQSLGQGPEFLIYFQGTGAADDSGLPNDRFFAVRPEGSVSTLKIQRTERGDSAVYLCASSPQGPANYGYTFGSGTRLTVV.

This chain connects TRBV7-6 to TRBJ2-5; D uncertain. There are 12 residues in the CDR3. Germline V gene sequence: CDR1 SGHVS, CDR2 FNYEAQ. The V gene lost 1 base and the J gene lost 5 bases, with 5 bases spanning the gap. CDR3 bases: TGTGCCAGCAGCTTAGAATTTGAGACCCAGTACTTC. Translating gives CASSLEFETQYF.

V and J are TRBV11-2 and TRBJ2-1; TRBD2 matches at 9 bases. The V gene's germline CDR1 is SGHAT and CDR2 FQNNGV. With 5 bases clipped from V and 15 bases from J, the junction kept 11 bases outside the gene matches. This CDR3 region has 13 residues. The CDR3: CASSGAGTSYPFF. CDR3 nucleotides: TGTGCCAGCAGCGGAGCCGGGACTAGCTACCCGTTCTTC.

This chain joins TRBV14 and TRBJ2-2; either TRBD1 or TRBD2 may supply D (5 bases each). The CDR3 loop spans 15 amino acids. Germline V gene data show CDR1 as SGHDN and CDR2 as FVKESK. V was shortened by 1 base and J by 5 bases, with 11 bases between the two germline ends. The CDR3 region is CASSQALGGTGELFF. The DNA for the CDR3 is TGTGCCAGCAGCCAAGCGCTTGGGGGAACCGGGGAGCTGTTTTTT.

The CDR3 DNA follows: TGTGCCAGCAGCCAAGGGAGTAGCGGGGGGTTGGCAGATACGCAGTATTTT. Translated: CASSQGSSGGLADTQYF. V gene TRBV4-2 combines with J gene TRBJ2-3, with 10 bases aligning to TRBD2. Germline CDR1 is LGHNA and CDR2 is YNFKEQ. CDR3 length: 17 residues. The V segment lost 1 base and the J segment 4 bases; nucleotides outside the gene matches: 8.

The gene calls are TRBV7-6 and TRBJ1-3; no firm D call. There are 13 residues in the CDR3. Germline CDR1 and CDR2: SGHVS and FNYEAQ. The V gene lost 4 bases and the J gene lost 4 bases, with 8 bases spanning the gap. The CDR3 nucleotides read TGTGCCAGCAGCTCAAGCAGGGGAAACACCATATATTTT. Amino acid sequence: CASSSSRGNTIYF.

Written as DNA, the CDR3 is TGTGCCAGCAGCTTAGCTCGGGGCTACGAGCAGTACTTC. Its translation is CASSLARGYEQYF. This sequence joins TRBV7-6 and TRBJ2-5; D perhaps matches TRBD2 (5 bases). The end of the DNA is better explained by TRBJ2-7, so the J call may be wrong. Looked up from germline, CDR1 is SGHVS and CDR2 is FNYEAQ. The CDR3 runs to 13 residues.

The V call is TRBV27, the J call TRBJ2-5; D possibly uses TRBD1 or TRBD2 (6 bases each). The germline V and J ends were trimmed by 6 bases and 2 bases, with 10 bases remaining between them. The CDR3 extends over 13 amino acids. From germline, CDR1 is MNHEY and CDR2 SMNVEV (reference sequence). CDR3 DNA sequence: TGTGCCAGCAGCCGAGGGGGGCAAGAGACCCAGTACTTC. Translated: CASSRGGQETQYF.

Judged by abundance, this clone is medium-sized. V and J are TRBV10-3 and TRBJ1-1; TRBD1 is a possible D gene (5 bases). Trimming shortened V by 6 bases and J by 0 bases, and 8 bases separated the two germline ends. The CDR3 spans 13 residues. The germline gives CDR1 ENHRY, CDR2 SYGVKD. The CDR3 DNA sequence: TGTGCCATCAGAATGACAGTGAACACTGAAGCTTTCTTT. Translating it yields CAIRMTVNTEAFF.

The chain has TRBV19 and TRBJ1-2, with no clear D. The CDR3 has 14 amino acids. Germline CDR1 LNHDA, CDR2 SQIVND (reference sequence). V dropped 6 bases and J dropped 0 bases, with 11 bases sitting between them. In nucleotides, the CDR3 is TGTGCCAGTAGGGATGCGGGAGCTAACTATGGCTACACCTTC. This sequence encodes CASRDAGANYGYTF.

This CDR3 reads CAISESRGASGNTIYF. Here the CDR3 DNA reads TGTGCCATCAGTGAGTCGCGGGGGGCGTCTGGAAACACCATATATTTT. The genes are TRBV10-3 and TRBJ1-3; D might be TRBD1 (6 bases). This CDR3 contains 16 residues. The germline CDR1 and CDR2 sequences are ENHRY and SYGVKD. V lost 0 bases and J lost 1, with 10 bases in between.